What follows describes a single T cell receptor (beta chain). Its cognate antigen is unknown. The data derive from a study of human T cells and chemical hapten exposure. V was shortened by 2 bases and J by 4 bases, with 9 bases between the two germline ends. The CDR3 spans 13 residues. Germline CDR1 is SGDLS and CDR2 is YYNGEE. Regarding the study as a whole: Significantly greater numbers of large CDR3 similarity clusters came from expanded TCRs than from controls.

Time point given: pre-sensitization, week 0. The sample's treatment: therapeutic diphenylcyclopropenone sensitization with weekly scalp DPC. TCRdb itself ran the RACE reads through MiXCR, one entry per CDR3 protein. The sample has over 85,000 distinct CDR3 sequences; 9.5% to 14% are singletons. The TCR originated in a woman between 55 and 75 years old with alopecia areata. Some clones in this sample may be carry-over from other donors' samples. The chain has TRBV9 and TRBJ1-2; the D is unclear. The sample in question was whole blood, obtained in connection with sensitization to the hapten diphenylcyclopropenone (DPC). The CDR3 DNA sequence: TGTGCCAGCAGCGTTACAGCCTTCTATGGCTACACCTTC. Translated: CASSVTAFYGYTF. Complete variable domain (other parts from reference TRBV9 and TRBJ1-2): DSGVTQTPKHLITATGQRVTLRCSPRSGDLSVYWYQQSLDQGLQFLIQYYNGEERAKGNILERFSAQQFPDLHSELNLSSLELGDSALYFCASSVTAFYGYTFGSGTRLTVV.